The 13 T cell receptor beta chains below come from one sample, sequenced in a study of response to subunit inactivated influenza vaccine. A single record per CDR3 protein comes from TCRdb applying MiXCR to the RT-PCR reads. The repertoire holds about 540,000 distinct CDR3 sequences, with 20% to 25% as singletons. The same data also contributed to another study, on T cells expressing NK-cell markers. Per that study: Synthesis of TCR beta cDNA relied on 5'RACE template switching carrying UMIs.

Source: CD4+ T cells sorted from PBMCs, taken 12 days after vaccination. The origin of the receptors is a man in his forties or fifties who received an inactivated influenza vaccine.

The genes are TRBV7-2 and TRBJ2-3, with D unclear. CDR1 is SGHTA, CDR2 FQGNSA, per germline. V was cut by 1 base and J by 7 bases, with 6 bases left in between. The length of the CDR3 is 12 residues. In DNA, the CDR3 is TGTGCCAGCAGCTTAGTAGGGTATACGCAGTATTTT. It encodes CASSLVGYTQYF.

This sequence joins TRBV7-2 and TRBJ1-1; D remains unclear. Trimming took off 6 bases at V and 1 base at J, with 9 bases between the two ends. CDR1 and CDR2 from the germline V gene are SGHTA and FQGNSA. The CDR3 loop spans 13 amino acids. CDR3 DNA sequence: TGTGCCAGCAGAAAATCGGAGAACACTGAAGCTTTCTTT. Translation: CASRKSENTEAFF.

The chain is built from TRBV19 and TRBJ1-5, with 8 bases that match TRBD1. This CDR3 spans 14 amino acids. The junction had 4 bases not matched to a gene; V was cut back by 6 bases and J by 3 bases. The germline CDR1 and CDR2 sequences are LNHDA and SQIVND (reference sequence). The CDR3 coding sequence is TGTGCCAGTAGGGACAGGGTTTACAATCAGCCCCAGCATTTT. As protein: CASRDRVYNQPQHF.

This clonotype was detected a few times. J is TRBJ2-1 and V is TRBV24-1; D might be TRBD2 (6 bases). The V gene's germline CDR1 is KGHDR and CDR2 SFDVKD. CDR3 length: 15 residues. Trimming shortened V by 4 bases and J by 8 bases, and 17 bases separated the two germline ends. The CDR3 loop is CATSDHPGRRDEQFF. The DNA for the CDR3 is TGTGCCACCAGTGACCACCCCGGGAGAAGGGATGAGCAGTTCTTC.

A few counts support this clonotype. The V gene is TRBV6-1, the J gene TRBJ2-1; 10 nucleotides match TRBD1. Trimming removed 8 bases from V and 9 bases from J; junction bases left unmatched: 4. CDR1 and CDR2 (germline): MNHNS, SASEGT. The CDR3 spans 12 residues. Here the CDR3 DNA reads TGTGCCAGCGGGACAGGGGACGGTGAGCAGTTCTTC. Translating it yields CASGTGDGEQFF.

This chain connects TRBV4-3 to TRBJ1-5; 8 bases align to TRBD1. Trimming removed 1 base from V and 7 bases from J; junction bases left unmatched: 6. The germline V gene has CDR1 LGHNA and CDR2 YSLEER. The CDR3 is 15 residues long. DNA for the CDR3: TGCGCCAGCAGCCAAGGATTCAGGGGGCGGCAGCCCCAGCATTTT. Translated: CASSQGFRGRQPQHF.

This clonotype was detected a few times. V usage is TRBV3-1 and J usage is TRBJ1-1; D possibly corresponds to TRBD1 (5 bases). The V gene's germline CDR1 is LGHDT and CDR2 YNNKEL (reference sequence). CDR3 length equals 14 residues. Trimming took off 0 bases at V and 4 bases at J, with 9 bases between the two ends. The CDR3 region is CASSQDGRVTEAFF. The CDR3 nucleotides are TGTGCCAGCAGCCAAGATGGCAGGGTCACTGAAGCTTTCTTT.

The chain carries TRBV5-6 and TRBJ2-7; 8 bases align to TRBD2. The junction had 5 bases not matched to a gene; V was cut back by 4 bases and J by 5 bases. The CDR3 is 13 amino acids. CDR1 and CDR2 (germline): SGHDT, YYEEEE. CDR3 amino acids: CASSASLADEQYF. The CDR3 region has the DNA TGTGCCAGCAGCGCGTCACTAGCGGACGAGCAGTACTTC.

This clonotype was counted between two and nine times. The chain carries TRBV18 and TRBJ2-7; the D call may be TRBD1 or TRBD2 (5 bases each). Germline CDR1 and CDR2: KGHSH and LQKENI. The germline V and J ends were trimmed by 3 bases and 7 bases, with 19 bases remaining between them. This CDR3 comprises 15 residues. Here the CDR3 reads CASSPTGTGIREQYF. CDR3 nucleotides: TGTGCCAGCTCACCGACCGGGACGGGGATTCGGGAGCAGTACTTC.

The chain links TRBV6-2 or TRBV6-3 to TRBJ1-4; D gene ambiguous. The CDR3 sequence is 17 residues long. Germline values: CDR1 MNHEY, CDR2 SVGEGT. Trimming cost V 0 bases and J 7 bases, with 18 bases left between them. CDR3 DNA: TGTGCCAGCAGTTACTCGCCACGGCAGGTTCGGAGTGAAAAACTGTTTTTT. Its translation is CASSYSPRQVRSEKLFF.

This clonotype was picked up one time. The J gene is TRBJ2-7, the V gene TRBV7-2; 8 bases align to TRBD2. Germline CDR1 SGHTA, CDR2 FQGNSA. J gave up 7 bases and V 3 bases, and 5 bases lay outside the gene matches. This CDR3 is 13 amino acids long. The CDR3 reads CASSFGLAREQYF. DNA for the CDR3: TGTGCCAGCAGCTTCGGACTAGCCCGTGAGCAGTACTTC.

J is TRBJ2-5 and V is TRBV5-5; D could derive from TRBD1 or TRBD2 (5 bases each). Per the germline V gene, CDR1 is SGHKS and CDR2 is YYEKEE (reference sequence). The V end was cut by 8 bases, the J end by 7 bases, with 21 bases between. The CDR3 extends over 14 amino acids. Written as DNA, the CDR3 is TGTGCCAGTACGACAGAGGGCGGGTCTGGGACCCAGTACTTC. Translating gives CASTTEGGSGTQYF.

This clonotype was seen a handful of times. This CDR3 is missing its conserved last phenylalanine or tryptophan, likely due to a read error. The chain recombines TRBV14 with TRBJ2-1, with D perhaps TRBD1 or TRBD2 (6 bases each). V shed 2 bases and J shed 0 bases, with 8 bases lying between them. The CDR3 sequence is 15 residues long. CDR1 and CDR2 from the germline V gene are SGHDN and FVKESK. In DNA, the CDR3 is TGTGCCAGCAGCCAACGGGGGCTCTCCTACAATGAGCAGTTCTTG. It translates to CASSQRGLSYNEQFL.